A single sample gave rise to the 2 T cell receptor beta chains below, sequenced in a study of neurological immune-mediated disorders. TCRdb re-called the 5' RACE reads with MiXCR, one entry per CDR3 protein. Of 70,000 to 90,000 distinct CDR3 sequences detected, about 5.6% appear once; the ten largest clones hold 7.9%. The time point here: longitudinal time-point 2. The material sequenced was PBMCs. These TCRs come from a woman in her fifties or sixties with multiple sclerosis.

This clonotype was counted many times. This chain uses TRBV7-6 with TRBJ1-1; D may be TRBD1 (5 bases). The CDR3 runs to 13 residues. Trimming took 6 bases from V and 1 from J, leaving 9 bases between them. The V gene's germline CDR1 is SGHVS and CDR2 FNYEAQ. The chain's CDR3 is CASRSQGNTEAFF. DNA of the CDR3: TGTGCCAGCAGATCCCAGGGGAACACTGAAGCTTTCTTT.

This clonotype was recorded at least ten times. The genes are TRBV4-1 and TRBJ2-1, with 7 bases fitting TRBD1. Germline V gene data show CDR1 as MGHRA and CDR2 as YSYEKL. The length of the CDR3 is 13 residues. V lost 8 bases to trimming and J lost 2 bases; unmatched junction nucleotides: 3. The CDR3 coding sequence is TGCGCCAGCCGACAGGGTACCTACAATGAGCAGTTCTTC. Protein: CASRQGTYNEQFF.